This TCR beta chain was profiled in a study of shared clonotypes between healthy human individuals. Study-wide points: Though the depth was large, rarefaction showed that sorted-subset sequencing was incomplete.

This clone was seen once. What it recognizes is unknown. The ends were cut back, 4 bases at V and 3 bases at J, with 14 bases in the middle. CDR1 SGHDT and CDR2 YYEEEE come from the germline V gene. The CDR3 has 14 residues. Sequenced by immunoSEQ multiplex PCR; TCRdb stores in-frame clones only, minus some. The sample includes about 2 million clones, about 95% of them seen just once. CD45RO-negative CD8 cells positively selected for CCR7 made up the naive population, which excluded terminally differentiated effector memory CD45RA+ cells. Sample: naive CD8+ T cells sorted from blood. The gene calls are TRBV5-6 and TRBJ2-7; no clear D gene. The sequence derives from a man in his late teens or twenties in good health. The CDR3 is CASSLLTKGYEQYF. The CDR3 nucleotides are TGTGCCAGCAGCCTATTGACGAAAGGCTACGAGCAGTACTTC.